These 29 T cell receptor beta chains were sequenced from one sample in a study of CD8+CD57+ T cells in acquired aplastic anemia (dated by TCRdb to about 2018). Sequenced on an Illumina HiSeq 2000. Genomic DNA served as template for TCR beta VDJ combination and CDR3 sequence profiling. TCRdb applied fastp at Q25 and MiXCR to the public reads, then kept only in-frame beta chains. Each CDR3 protein appears once, grouped with its most common genes and DNA. The sample includes under 250,000 distinct CDR3 sequences, with roughly half observed a single time. The ten largest make up 7% to 10% of the sample. Flow cytometry had shown CD8+CD57+ cell expansion in the patients selected for sequencing. Sequenced input: sorted CD4+, CD8+, or CD8+CD57+ T cells (not recorded which) from PBMCs. These receptors originate from a human donor with aplastic anemia.

The chain uses TRBV5-1 and TRBJ2-5; D assignment may be TRBD1 or TRBD2 (6 bases each). Looked up from germline, CDR1 is SGHRS and CDR2 is YFSETQ. With 1 base removed from V and 5 bases from J, the gap between germline ends came to 12 bases. The CDR3 loop spans 14 amino acids. The CDR3 nucleotides read TGCGCCAGCAGCTTGTACTCGGGGGCCGAGACCCAGTACTTC. Amino acid sequence: CASSLYSGAETQYF.

The table lists this clonotype with many counts. The chain is built from TRBV12-3 or TRBV12-4 and TRBJ2-7; D is undetermined. V lost 4 bases and J 7 bases, leaving 14 bases between the germline ends. CDR3 length equals 13 residues. The CDR3 sequence is CASSSEPGREQYF. DNA of the CDR3: TGTGCCAGCAGTTCCGAACCGGGTAGGGAGCAGTACTTC.

At least ten counts were recorded for this clonotype. The chain couples TRBV6-5 to TRBJ1-2; 7 bases map to TRBD1. CDR3 length equals 13 residues. With V trimmed by 6 bases and J by 6 bases, 7 bases remained unmatched. Germline V CDR1 and CDR2: MNHEY, SVGAGI. CDR3 bases: TGTGCCAGCAGAGAACGACAGGGTCATGGCTACACCTTC. Its translation: CASRERQGHGYTF.

The rearrangement links TRBV7-2 to TRBJ1-6; D is unresolved. V lost 7 bases and J 6 bases, leaving 13 bases between the germline ends. The CDR3 has 14 amino acids. Germline values: CDR1 SGHTA, CDR2 FQGNSA. This CDR3 is CASTTQGFNSPLHF. The DNA of the CDR3 is TGTGCCAGCACCACCCAAGGTTTTAATTCACCCCTCCACTTT.

This clonotype was recorded many times. V gene TRBV20-1 combines with J gene TRBJ1-5; unclear D gene. Trimming took 3 bases from V and 1 from J, leaving 13 bases between them. CDR3 size: 15 residues. Germline V CDR1 and CDR2: DFQATT, SNEGSKA (reference sequence). The CDR3 region is CSAREAIRSNQPQHF. In nucleotides, the CDR3 is TGCAGTGCTAGGGAGGCGATTAGGAGCAATCAGCCCCAGCATTTT.

A word on this clonotype: In this CDR3 the conserved last residue, phenylalanine or tryptophan, is missing, so a read error is likely. The CDR3 loop reads CATAGTGGGANVLTH. The DNA of the CDR3 is TGTGCCACTGCCGGGACAGGGGGTGGGGCCAACGTCCTGACTCAC. V is TRBV15 and J is TRBJ2-6; 11 bases match TRBD1. The CDR3 totals 15 residues. Germline V gives CDR1 LNHNV, CDR2 YYDKDF (reference sequence). V dropped 9 bases and J dropped 3; count of bases not matched to a gene: 4.

This clonotype was picked up many times. Its ends do not fully match the called genes, so a read error is possible. The rearrangement uses TRBV13 and TRBJ1-6; the D is unclear. The CDR3 is made up of 13 amino acids. In germline, CDR1 is PRHDT, CDR2 FYEKMQ (reference sequence). For the CDR3, the DNA is TGCGCCAGCAGCTTGGGTGCTAATTCACCCCTCCACTTT. It encodes CASSLGANSPLHF.

The chain recombines TRBV20-1 with TRBJ2-3; D perhaps matches TRBD2 (6 bases). V lost 3 bases and J lost 3, with 16 bases in between. CDR1 DFQATT and CDR2 SNEGSKA come from the germline V gene (reference sequence). This CDR3 has 15 residues. In DNA form, the CDR3 reads TGCAGTGCTAGCGGGGGTTTCGCGCCAACAGATACGCAGTATTTT. As protein: CSASGGFAPTDTQYF.

The table lists this clonotype with many counts. The rearrangement uses TRBV7-9 and TRBJ1-3; D gene unclear. V lost 2 bases and J 10 bases, leaving 18 bases between the germline ends. This CDR3 contains 15 residues. The germline V gene encodes CDR1 SEHNR and CDR2 FQNEAQ (reference sequence). DNA of the CDR3: TGTGCCAGCAGCTTAAATCCAGTCCGGCTGTCTACCATATATTTT. Amino acids: CASSLNPVRLSTIYF.

This rearrangement joins TRBV7-9 to TRBJ1-1, with D unclear. Trimming cost V 2 bases and J 1 base, with 11 bases left between them. Germline values: CDR1 SEHNR, CDR2 FQNEAQ (reference sequence). This CDR3 region has 15 residues. CDR3 region: CASSLRPQTNTEAFF. CDR3 sequence (DNA): TGTGCCAGCAGCTTAAGACCCCAGACGAACACTGAAGCTTTCTTT.

This clonotype has a handful of counts. The chain carries TRBV28 and TRBJ1-5; D remains unclear. V dropped 1 base and J dropped 5 bases, with 12 bases sitting between them. This CDR3 region has 15 residues. Per germline, CDR1 MDHEN and CDR2 SYDVKM. The CDR3 DNA follows: TGTGCCAGCAGTTTATTTGTCGGAGAAGATCAGCCCCAGCATTTT. Translation gives CASSLFVGEDQPQHF.

The chain carries TRBV9 and TRBJ2-5; weak D call: TRBD1 (6 bases). The CDR3 runs to 15 residues. Germline lookup yields CDR1 SGDLS and CDR2 YYNGEE. V lost 2 bases and J 1 base, leaving 12 bases between the germline ends. CDR3 nucleotide sequence: TGTGCCAGCAGCGTTTCGGGGACAACCCAAGAGACCCAGTACTTC. Translation gives CASSVSGTTQETQYF. Supplemented by reference TRBV9 and TRBJ2-5, the full variable domain reads DSGVTQTPKHLITATGQRVTLRCSPRSGDLSVYWYQQSLDQGLQFLIQYYNGEERAKGNILERFSAQQFPDLHSELNLSSLELGDSALYFCASSVSGTTQETQYFGPGTRLLVL.

This clonotype has more than one count but fewer than ten. The CDR3 DNA reads TGTGCCACCAGCAGTATTACAGGGGATGGGGCCAACGTCCTGACTTTC. As protein: CATSSITGDGANVLTF. This chain links TRBV15 with TRBJ2-6; 7 bases line up with TRBD1. The CDR3 covers 16 residues. The germline V gene has CDR1 LNHNV and CDR2 YYDKDF (reference sequence). The trim removed 3 bases at V and 3 bases at J, leaving 5 bases unmatched.

Ten or more counts support this clonotype. This chain connects TRBV12-3 or TRBV12-4 to TRBJ1-1; no clear D gene. This CDR3 spans 13 amino acids. Trimming stripped 7 bases from V and 0 bases from J, with 9 bases between. The CDR3 protein is CASNSWVNTEAFF. CDR3 bases: TGTGCCAGCAACTCCTGGGTGAACACTGAAGCTTTCTTT.

The chain joins TRBV20-1 to TRBJ1-2, with 7 positions matching TRBD1. Germline CDR1 is DFQATT and CDR2 is SNEGSKA (reference sequence). The CDR3 loop spans 12 amino acids. Trimming removed 5 bases from V and 8 bases from J; junction bases left unmatched: 8. This CDR3 reads CSASTGDTGYTF. The DNA for the CDR3 is TGCAGTGCTTCTACAGGGGATACCGGCTACACCTTC.

Worth noting for this clonotype: The CDR3 does not end in the conserved phenylalanine or tryptophan, so this is likely a read error. CDR3 in amino acids: CAIWTGGTEAFS. CDR3 DNA: TGTGCCATCTGGACAGGGGGCACTGAAGCTTTCTCT. This rearrangement joins TRBV6-2 or TRBV6-3 to TRBJ1-1; 10 nucleotides agree with TRBD1. In germline, CDR1 is MNHEY, CDR2 SVGEGT. CDR3 size: 12 residues. V shed 10 bases, J shed 4 bases, and the junction held 3 bases outside the gene matches.

This clonotype was recorded many times. The genes are TRBV19 and TRBJ1-5; TRBD1 might be the D (6 bases). V was shortened by 6 bases and J by 2 bases, with 20 bases between the two germline ends. Germline-derived CDR1 and CDR2 are LNHDA and SQIVND (reference sequence). The CDR3 spans 17 residues. The DNA of the CDR3 is TGTGCCAGTAGAGAGGGGACAATGTTTTTGGGCAATCAGCCCCAGCATTTT. The encoded protein is CASREGTMFLGNQPQHF.

The V call is TRBV7-9, the J call TRBJ2-3, with 8 positions matching TRBD1. Per the germline V gene, CDR1 is SEHNR and CDR2 is FQNEAQ (reference sequence). V lost 5 bases and J lost 6; bases outside the gene matches: 4. CDR3 length: 13 residues. CDR3: CASSVDRDDTQYF. Here the CDR3 DNA reads TGTGCCAGCAGCGTGGACAGGGATGATACGCAGTATTTT.

This clonotype was counted between two and nine times. This sequence joins TRBV28 and TRBJ1-3, with D uncertain. The V gene lost 4 bases and the J gene lost 5 bases, with 6 bases spanning the gap. Per germline, CDR1 MDHEN and CDR2 SYDVKM. The CDR3 extends over 12 amino acids. DNA for the CDR3: TGTGCCAGCAGTTATTCGCGAAACACCATATATTTT. This sequence encodes CASSYSRNTIYF.

This clonotype was picked up many times. The chain carries TRBV24-1 and TRBJ2-5; 8 nucleotides line up with TRBD2. The ends lost 7 bases at V and 0 bases at J; junction bases unmatched: 12. The germline V gene has CDR1 KGHDR and CDR2 SFDVKD. This CDR3 has 17 amino acids. CDR3 sequence: CATSGDSGKSHQETQYF. CDR3 in DNA: TGTGCCACCAGCGGGGATAGCGGGAAATCACACCAAGAGACCCAGTACTTC.

This clonotype showed up many times. The rearrangement joins TRBV7-6 to TRBJ1-1; TRBD1 matches 12 bases. This CDR3 is 18 amino acids long. With 3 bases clipped from V and 1 base from J, the junction kept 9 bases outside the gene matches. Germline CDR1 is SGHVS and CDR2 is FNYEAQ. The CDR3 bases are TGTGCCAGCAGCTTGGGACAGGGGGCTTATTCGGGGAACACTGAAGCTTTCTTT. Translating gives CASSLGQGAYSGNTEAFF.

The chain is built from TRBV12-3 or TRBV12-4 and TRBJ1-2, with TRBD1 matching 7 bases. The CDR3 is 15 amino acids. V was clipped by 4 bases and J by 5 bases; unmatched bases: 10. The CDR3 DNA sequence: TGTGCCAGCAGTTCCAGGACAGGTACTCCTTATGGCTACACCTTC. This gives the protein CASSSRTGTPYGYTF.

This sequence joins TRBV15 and TRBJ1-1, with D uncertain. Per the germline V gene, CDR1 is LNHNV and CDR2 is YYDKDF (reference sequence). The CDR3 extends over 14 amino acids. Trimming left V 1 base short and J 6 bases short, with 12 bases between. In DNA form, the CDR3 reads TGTGCCACCAGCAGAGGACCTGGGTGGTCTGAAGCTTTCTTT. Protein: CATSRGPGWSEAFF.

In its sample, this clonotype was seen once. The chain is built from TRBV2 and TRBJ2-7; 8 bases fit TRBD1. With 6 bases clipped from V and 7 bases from J, the junction kept 5 bases outside the gene matches. This CDR3 spans 12 amino acids. Germline V gives CDR1 SNHLY, CDR2 FYNNEI. For the CDR3, the DNA is TGTGCCAGCAGACCGACAGGGGAAGAGCAGTACTTC. Translated: CASRPTGEEQYF.

On this clonotype: It may be a read error: a sequence one base away is much more abundant. The chain uses TRBV4-1 and TRBJ2-7; 10 positions match TRBD2. The CDR3 runs 15 residues. In germline, CDR1 is MGHRA, CDR2 YSYEKL. The junction had 7 bases not matched to a gene; V was cut back by 6 bases and J by 2 bases. CDR3 amino acids: CASRGCLAGAYEQYF. CDR3 sequence (DNA): TGCGCCAGCAGGGGGTGCCTAGCGGGAGCCTACGAGCAGTACTTC.

This clonotype was recorded at least ten times. The DNA for the CDR3 is TGTGCCACCAGTGATCCCGGGACAGGGAAATACGAGCAGTACTTC. It codes for CATSDPGTGKYEQYF. V and J are TRBV24-1 and TRBJ2-7; 9 positions match TRBD1. With V trimmed by 3 bases and J by 4 bases, 6 bases remained unmatched. Germline-derived CDR1 and CDR2 are KGHDR and SFDVKD. This CDR3 has 15 residues.

Ten or more counts support this clonotype. The V and J genes are TRBV30 and TRBJ1-1; no firm D call. The CDR3 runs to 12 residues. Germline V gene sequence: CDR1 GTSNPN, CDR2 SVGIG (reference sequence). V was shortened by 4 bases and J by 1 base, with 7 bases between the two germline ends. CDR3 region: CAWNRGNTEAFF. The CDR3 region has the DNA TGTGCCTGGAATCGGGGGAACACTGAAGCTTTCTTT.

Notes on this clonotype: The junction does not match germline at one end; this may be a read error. Written as DNA, the CDR3 is TGTGCCAGCAGCTTAGTTATACAGGGGGCAAGTTTT. Amino acid sequence: CASSLVIQGASF. The chain recombines TRBV7-2 with TRBJ2-3; 9 nucleotides line up with TRBD1. Per the germline V gene, CDR1 is SGHTA and CDR2 is FQGNSA. The CDR3 totals 12 residues.

This clonotype was counted at least ten times. V usage is TRBV6-6 and J usage is TRBJ2-7; TRBD1 aligns across 7 bases. This CDR3 has 15 amino acids. J gave up 5 bases and V 4 bases, and 11 bases lay outside the gene matches. Germline V gives CDR1 MNHNY, CDR2 SVGAGI (reference sequence). CDR3 in amino acids: CASSWGRDSFDEQYF. CDR3 DNA: TGTGCCAGCAGTTGGGGCCGGGACAGCTTTGACGAGCAGTACTTC.